These 6 T cell receptor beta chains came from one sample sequenced in a study of blood T cells in healthy people across ages. PCR was performed a second time for roughly 7 to 11 cycles using a sample-barcoded 5' primer and a J-beta primer mix. TCRdb processed the 5' RACE reads anew with MiXCR; each CDR3 protein has one entry. The repertoire holds 750,000 to 950,000 distinct CDR3 sequences, with 40% to 65% as singletons. Sequencing was done on a sample of blood. The receptor source for this set is a man older than 75 in good health.

The J gene is TRBJ2-2, the V gene TRBV12-3 or TRBV12-4; D gene ambiguous. This CDR3 comprises 14 residues. V lost 1 base and J lost 5, with 8 bases in between. The CDR3 region has the DNA TGTGCCAGCAGTTTAGTAGGGAAGACCGGGGAGCTGTTTTTT. This gives the protein CASSLVGKTGELFF.

The chain has TRBV20-1 and TRBJ2-2; D ambiguous. Trimming cost V 7 bases and J 4 bases, with 10 bases left between them. CDR1 DFQATT and CDR2 SNEGSKA come from the germline V gene (reference sequence). The CDR3 spans 12 residues. CDR3 region: CSVAHVTGELFF. In nucleotides, the CDR3 is TGCAGTGTTGCTCACGTCACCGGGGAGCTGTTTTTT.

Only a few counts were recorded for this clonotype. J is TRBJ2-3 and V is TRBV11-2; tentatively, D is TRBD2 (5 bases). The V and J ends lost 8 bases and 14 bases respectively, with 26 bases between them. Germline V lookup: CDR1 SGHAT, CDR2 FQNNGV. This CDR3 contains 14 residues. CDR3 in amino acids: CASRLQGLGRYAYF. The CDR3 DNA is TGTGCCAGCCGACTTCAAGGACTGGGCAGATACGCGTATTTT.

CDR3 nucleotide sequence: TGTGCCAGCAGCCCCGGAGTAGCGGGACTCTACGCGTATTTT. Translation: CASSPGVAGLYAYF. The chain uses TRBV7-2 and TRBJ2-3; 8 bases agree with TRBD2. V shed 5 bases, J shed 14 bases, and the junction held 15 bases outside the gene matches. This CDR3 spans 14 amino acids. Germline lookup yields CDR1 SGHTA and CDR2 FQGNSA.

The rearrangement links TRBV6-1 to TRBJ2-1, with 7 bases identical to TRBD2. Germline CDR1 is MNHNS and CDR2 is SASEGT. CDR3 length: 14 amino acids. J lost 5 bases, V lost 8 bases, and 9 bases had no gene match. CDR3 coding DNA: TGTGCCAGCTTAAGGACTAGAGTCAACAATGAGCAGTTCTTC. It is translated as CASLRTRVNNEQFF.

This clonotype showed up just a few times. This rearrangement joins TRBV13 to TRBJ2-7, with 8 positions matching TRBD1. The trim removed 5 bases at V and 2 bases at J, leaving 8 bases unmatched. There are 15 residues in the CDR3. The V gene's germline CDR1 is PRHDT and CDR2 FYEKMQ (reference sequence). The CDR3: CASSTRDRLTYEQYF. CDR3 nucleotides: TGTGCCAGCAGCACACGGGACAGGCTAACCTACGAGCAGTACTTC.